One T cell receptor (beta chain) is described in this entry. Trimming removed 3 bases at V and 3 bases at J, with 13 bases between. Germline assignment: CDR1 SGHNT and CDR2 YYREEE (reference sequence). The CDR3 length is 14 residues. Some clones are missing from TCRdb's copy, which holds only in-frame ones; the method was immunoSEQ multiplex PCR. The table includes about 36,000 clones, about 87% detected once. The sample comes from a study of T cell clonotyping in hematopoietic cell transplantation. The origin of this receptor is a woman aged 40 to 50 in good health. Some clones in this sample may be carry-over from other donors' samples. Sequencing was done on a sample of peripheral blood mononuclear cells. V gene TRBV5-4 combines with J gene TRBJ2-7, with D possibly TRBD1 on 6 matching bases. The CDR3 region is CASSSPGTIYEQYF. The CDR3 bases are TGTGCCAGCAGCTCTCCCGGGACAATCTACGAGCAGTACTTC.